This T cell receptor (beta chain) emerged from a study of early T cells in non-severe SARS-CoV-2 infection. As regards this clonotype: As yet, its antigen is unknown.

The junction had 7 bases not matched to a gene; V was cut back by 5 bases and J by 4 bases. The CDR3 spans 16 residues. The germline V gene has CDR1 MNHEY and CDR2 SMNVEV (reference sequence). Study outcomes and limitations: Comparison of clonotypes with VDJdb favored anti-spike CD8 responses while missing private and CD4 specificities.

Unique molecular identifiers were added to individual cDNA molecules. In TCRdb, the 5' RACE reads were re-called with MiXCR into one record per CDR3 protein. The table has 48,000 or so distinct CDR3 sequences, roughly 6.2% seen once; the top ten hold roughly 6.9%. V usage is TRBV27 and J usage is TRBJ2-5, with 13 bases that match TRBD2. This sample comprised whole blood, obtained at baseline. This TCR derives from an adult who was a healthcare worker with PCR-confirmed SARS-CoV-2 infection or an uninfected control (not recorded which). CDR3: CASSPMTSGRPETQYF. CDR3 coding DNA: TGTGCCAGCAGTCCGATGACTAGCGGGAGGCCAGAGACCCAGTACTTC.